The rows below give T cell receptor beta chains drawn from one sample of a study of cytomegalovirus exposure and HLA in healthy donors. Libraries were prepared by immunoSEQ multiplex PCR; TCRdb keeps only in-frame clonotypes and omits some of them. Found here are over 150,000 clones, around 86% of them singletons; the top ten hold about 2%. The source material was PBMCs. These receptors all stem from a human donor in good health. Each CDR3 is given with its conserved first and last residue. The D gene is left open where the match is weak. The size of a clone is reported for some rows only, either as once, few or many, or as a class for expanded clones.

>NA|TRBV9|TRBJ2-5|NA
CASSARGTPQETQYF
TGTGCCAGCAGCGCGCGGGGGACACCTCAAGAGACCCAGTACTTC
>TRBD1|TRBV27|TRBJ1-2|NA
CASSLSGQGYGYTF
TGTGCCAGCAGTTTATCCGGACAGGGTTATGGCTACACCTTC
>TRBD1|TRBV7-2|TRBJ2-7|NA
CASRDLGGPGYEQYF
TGTGCCAGCAGGGACTTAGGGGGCCCCGGGTACGAGCAGTACTTC
>TRBD2|TRBV4-2|TRBJ2-3|NA
CASSQDFGGASDTQYF
TGTGCCAGCAGCCAAGATTTCGGGGGGGCATCCGATACGCAGTATTTT
>TRBD2|TRBV5-1|TRBJ2-7|NA
CASSFRLAGDYPYEQYF
TGCGCCAGCAGCTTTAGACTAGCGGGGGATTATCCCTACGAGCAGTACTTC
>NA|TRBV10-3|TRBJ2-1|NA
CAISGQGQGSNEQFF
TGTGCCATCAGTGGTCAGGGCCAGGGTTCAAATGAGCAGTTCTTC
>NA|TRBV5-4|TRBJ1-4|NA
CASSLGEPNEKLFF
TGTGCCAGCAGCTTGGGCGAGCCTAATGAAAAACTGTTTTTT
>NA|TRBV4-3|TRBJ2-5|NA
CASSQVRGGVETQYF
TGCGCCAGCAGCCAAGTTAGGGGCGGGGTGGAGACCCAGTACTTC
>NA|TRBV4-3|TRBJ2-1|NA
CASSQDLRGREQFF
TGCGCCAGCAGCCAAGATCTTCGAGGGAGGGAGCAGTTCTTC
>TRBD1|TRBV19|TRBJ2-7|NA
CASSPFRDRVYDYEQYF
TGTGCCAGTAGTCCATTCCGGGACAGGGTTTACGACTACGAGCAGTACTTC
>NA|TRBV7-2|TRBJ2-7|once
CASSVGHGYEQYF
TGTGCCAGCAGCGTGGGACACGGCTACGAGCAGTACTTC
>TRBD1|TRBV6-6|TRBJ1-2|NA
CASSAPLTGGLYGYTF
TGTGCCAGCAGTGCCCCGCTTACAGGGGGTCTCTATGGCTACACCTTC
>NA|TRBV7-9|TRBJ2-5|NA
CASSPYLATETQYF
TGTGCCAGCAGCCCATACCTAGCCACAGAGACCCAGTACTTC
>NA|TRBV4-3|TRBJ1-1|few
CASSQGQGEAFF
TGCGCCAGCAGCCAAGGGCAGGGTGAAGCTTTCTTT
>NA|TRBV9|TRBJ1-2|once
CASSASGEVTYGYTF
TGTGCCAGCAGCGCTAGTGGAGAGGTAACCTATGGCTACACCTTC
>TRBD2|TRBV4-3|TRBJ2-1|NA
CASSQEVVLAGFSSYNEQFF
TGCGCCAGCAGCCAAGAGGTAGTACTAGCGGGGTTTAGCTCCTACAATGAGCAGTTCTTC
>NA|TRBV5-1|TRBJ2-3|NA
CASSAHGPDTQYF
TGCGCCAGCAGCGCGCATGGGCCAGATACGCAGTATTTT
>NA|TRBV4-1|TRBJ1-1|NA
CASSPHGWGEQSRNTEAFF
TGCGCCAGCAGCCCTCATGGTTGGGGGGAACAATCGCGGAACACTGAAGCTTTCTTT
>TRBD1|TRBV15|TRBJ2-1|few
CATSSWDRGRDEQFF
TGTGCCACCAGCTCCTGGGACAGGGGGCGGGATGAGCAGTTCTTC
>NA|TRBV7-2|TRBJ2-2|NA
CASSLPSTVEKLFF
TGTGCCAGCAGCTTGCCTAGCACCGTGGAGAAGCTGTTTTTT
>NA|TRBV2|TRBJ2-1|few
CASSTGGGEQFF
TGTGCCAGCAGTACTGGAGGCGGTGAGCAGTTCTTC
>TRBD2|TRBV10-3|TRBJ2-3|NA
CAISEPSGGPGTQYF
TGTGCCATCAGTGAGCCCTCGGGAGGACCGGGTACGCAGTATTTT
>TRBD1|TRBV19|TRBJ2-4|once
CASSGQGHIQYF
TGTGCCAGTAGCGGACAGGGGCACATTCAGTACTTC
>NA|TRBV6-1|TRBJ1-1|NA
CASSDDYRVGAFF
TGTGCCAGCAGTGACGATTACAGGGTCGGAGCTTTCTTT
>NA|TRBV15|TRBJ2-7|once
CATSRDLGVLYEQYF
TGTGCCACCAGCAGAGATCTCGGGGTATTGTACGAGCAGTACTTC
>NA|TRBV13|TRBJ2-7|NA
CASSSPGGLSYEQYF
TGTGCCAGCAGCTCCCCTGGGGGCCTCTCCTACGAGCAGTACTTC
>NA|TRBV6-1|TRBJ2-5|NA
CASSEISQSETQYF
TGTGCCAGCAGTGAAATCTCACAGTCAGAGACCCAGTACTTC
>TRBD1|TRBV19|TRBJ1-6|NA
CASRWLEGQGASPLHF
TGTGCCAGTAGATGGTTAGAGGGACAGGGGGCCTCACCCCTCCACTTT
>NA|TRBV7-8|TRBJ2-1|NA
CASSVYSGGEVNEQFF
TGTGCCAGCAGCGTATACTCCGGTGGAGAGGTCAATGAGCAGTTCTTC
>NA|TRBV5-6|TRBJ2-7|NA
CASSPDSNGREQYF
TGTGCCAGCAGCCCTGACTCTAACGGCCGCGAGCAGTACTTC
>NA|TRBV21-1|TRBJ2-7|few
CASSRQGALVREQYF
TGTGCCAGCAGCCGACAGGGGGCATTGGTTCGCGAGCAGTACTTC
>TRBD2|TRBV6-6|TRBJ2-3|NA
CASSPTTSLVDTQYF
TGTGCCAGCAGTCCGACGACTAGCTTGGTAGATACGCAGTATTTT
>TRBD1|TRBV4-3|TRBJ2-3|NA
CASSQDIRDSITDTQYF
TGCGCCAGCAGCCAAGACATCCGGGACAGTATCACAGATACGCAGTATTTT
>TRBD2|TRBV28|TRBJ2-7|NA
CASSPGGSFDEQYF
TGTGCCAGCAGCCCGGGGGGGTCCTTTGACGAGCAGTACTTC
>NA|TRBV5-8|TRBJ1-5|few
CASSLVQGRNQPQHF
TGTGCCAGCAGCTTGGTGCAGGGGCGGAATCAGCCCCAGCATTTT
>NA|TRBV7-9|TRBJ1-1|NA
CASRDRANTEAFF
TGTGCCAGCAGGGACAGAGCGAACACTGAAGCTTTCTTT
>TRBD1|TRBV7-6|TRBJ1-6|once
CASSLAPGTGFSPLHF
TGTGCCAGCAGCTTAGCGCCCGGGACAGGGTTTTCACCCCTCCACTTT
>NA|TRBV5-1|TRBJ1-2|once
CASSLGRGEYYGYTF
TGCGCCAGCAGCTTGGGACGGGGGGAGTACTATGGCTACACCTTC
>NA|TRBV19|TRBJ1-6|NA
CASSMAARSYNSPLHF
TGTGCCAGTAGTATGGCGGCTCGATCCTATAATTCACCCCTCCACTTT
>NA|TRBV14|TRBJ1-2|NA
CASSQDLGSYGYTF
TGTGCCAGCAGCCAAGATTTGGGGAGCTATGGCTACACCTTC